This TCR beta chain was sequenced in a study of tumor-infiltrating lymphocytes in localized non-small cell lung cancer. Study-wide points: T-cell fraction did not differ between immunotypes IM1 and IM2.

Assay: immunoSEQ multiplex PCR; the TCRdb copy retains only in-frame clones and omits some. Of fewer than 13,000 clones listed, about 69% are singletons. Concerning this clone itself: Its antigen is as yet unknown.

Per the germline V gene, CDR1 is SEHNR and CDR2 is FQNEAQ (reference sequence). The V and J ends lost 9 bases and 4 bases, in that order; junction bases with no gene match: 7. The CDR3 extends over 15 amino acids. The V gene is TRBV7-9, the J gene TRBJ2-2; 11 positions match TRBD1. The sequenced material came from lung tumor tissue. The TCR sequence derives from a human donor with non-small cell lung cancer. The CDR3 DNA reads as TGTGCCAGGAGAGGAGGGACAGGGGGCACCGGGGAGCTGTTTTTT. This gives the protein CARRGGTGGTGELFF.